One sample yielded the 5 T cell receptor beta chains listed below, sequenced in a study of Ad26.COV2.S vaccination and SARS-CoV-2 variants. Treatment specified: roughly 18 received Ad26.COV2.S at low or high dose, single or two shots; 5 received placebo; per-sample allocation not given. Sampling was performed 63 days after the first vaccine or placebo injection. TCRdb's copy holds only in-frame clones and misses some; the assay was immunoSEQ multiplex PCR. The table has about 680,000 clones, approximately 88% seen once. The sample here was peripheral blood, taken in a trial of Ad26.COV2.S vaccine versus placebo. The receptors come from a person between 18 and 59 years old who received the Ad26.COV2.S COVID-19 vaccine or a placebo.

This chain uses TRBV4-3 with TRBJ2-2; D is ambiguous. The CDR3 runs to 15 residues. Deletions cut 4 bases from V and 0 bases from J, with 9 bases between. Germline CDR1 LGHNA, CDR2 YSLEER. CDR3 coding DNA: TGCGCCAGCAGCCTCGGAGATTCGAACACCGGGGAGCTGTTTTTT. Its protein is CASSLGDSNTGELFF.

The V gene is TRBV15, the J gene TRBJ2-1, with 8 bases aligning to TRBD1. CDR1 is LNHNV and CDR2 is YYDKDF in the germline V gene (reference sequence). The trim removed 3 bases at V and 8 bases at J, leaving 9 bases unmatched. The CDR3 runs 15 residues. The CDR3 region is CATSSPGQVTDEQFF. The DNA for the CDR3 is TGTGCCACCAGCAGCCCGGGACAGGTAACCGATGAGCAGTTCTTC.

This chain links TRBV7-2 with TRBJ1-2, with 10 bases that match TRBD1. CDR3 size: 15 residues. Germline V CDR1 and CDR2: SGHTA, FQGNSA. V shed 5 bases, J shed 5 bases, and the junction held 8 bases outside the gene matches. The CDR3 DNA reads as TGTGCCAGCAGCCCCCGACAGGGGGCGGGGTATGGCTACACCTTC. It translates to CASSPRQGAGYGYTF.

In its sample, this clone was seen once. The chain combines TRBV18 with TRBJ1-2, with D unclear. Germline loops: CDR1 KGHSH, CDR2 LQKENI. The CDR3 spans 13 residues. V lost 3 bases to trimming and J lost 5 bases, with 10 bases between them. CDR3 residues: CASSPGEEYGYTF. Written as DNA, the CDR3 is TGTGCCAGCTCACCGGGAGAGGAGTATGGCTACACCTTC.

The chain links TRBV18 to TRBJ2-7, with 11 positions matching TRBD2. The CDR3 length is 14 residues. The V segment lost 5 bases and the J segment 4 bases; nucleotides outside the gene matches: 4. The V gene's germline CDR1 is KGHSH and CDR2 LQKENI. The CDR3 sequence is CASSSGLAVYEQYF. The CDR3, as DNA: TGTGCCAGCTCATCGGGACTAGCGGTATACGAGCAGTACTTC.